This entry lists 18 T cell receptor beta chains sequenced from one sample in a study of blood T cells in healthy people across ages. PCR was performed a second time for about 7 to 12 cycles using a sample-barcoded 5' primer and a J-beta primer mix. One entry per CDR3 protein results from TCRdb running MiXCR on the 5' RACE reads. Among 1.4 million to 1.5 million distinct CDR3 sequences listed, 35% to 45% were seen once. The material sequenced was blood. These TCRs come from a woman younger than 35 in good health.

This chain connects TRBV6-1 to TRBJ2-6; the D is unclear. This CDR3 comprises 18 residues. In germline, CDR1 is MNHNS, CDR2 SASEGT. V lost 3 bases to trimming and J lost 0 bases, with 15 bases between them. The CDR3 loop is CASSEVRTFTSGANVLTF. CDR3 sequence (DNA): TGTGCCAGCAGTGAGGTCAGAACCTTTACCTCTGGGGCCAACGTCCTGACTTTC.

V gene TRBV29-1 combines with J gene TRBJ2-4; tentative D call: TRBD2 (6 bases). The CDR3 sequence is 14 residues long. Germline V gene sequence: CDR1 SQVTM, CDR2 ANQGSEA. V lost 5 bases, J lost 8 bases, and 19 bases lay in between. DNA for the CDR3: TGCAGCGTTAACGGGGGACCCCCACGGGACATTCAGTACTTC. It specifies CSVNGGPPRDIQYF. Full variable domain (rest looked up from reference TRBV29-1 and TRBJ2-4): SAVISQKPSRDICQRGTSLTIQCQVDSQVTMMFWYRQQPGQSLTLIATANQGSEATYESGFVIDKFPISRPNLTFSTLTVSNMSPEDSSIYLCSVNGGPPRDIQYFGAGTRLSVL.

This clonotype was picked up one time. The chain recombines TRBV3-1 with TRBJ2-7; D call uncertain. The CDR3 contains 15 residues. Germline lookup yields CDR1 LGHDT and CDR2 YNNKEL (reference sequence). Trimming cost V 3 bases and J 7 bases, with 19 bases left between them. The CDR3 DNA follows: TGTGCCAGCAGCCACCTTGATTTCTCCTACAATGAGCAGTACTTC. It is translated as CASSHLDFSYNEQYF.

The chain combines TRBV7-6 with TRBJ2-5; D might be TRBD2 (6 bases). Trimming removed 4 bases from V and 5 bases from J, with 14 bases in between. Germline V gene data show CDR1 as SGHVS and CDR2 as FNYEAQ. There are 14 residues in the CDR3. CDR3 nucleotide sequence: TGTGCCAGCAGCTCTCCCTGGGGGGTGGAGACCCAGTACTTC. Its translation: CASSSPWGVETQYF.

The chain carries TRBV4-1 and TRBJ2-4; D possibly corresponds to TRBD1 (6 bases). The CDR3 has 15 amino acids. Germline CDR1 MGHRA, CDR2 YSYEKL. Deletions cut 6 bases from V and 1 base from J, with 13 bases between. The chain's CDR3 is CASSPHQGAKNIQYF. CDR3 sequence (DNA): TGCGCCAGCAGTCCTCATCAGGGGGCCAAAAACATTCAGTACTTC.

The V and J genes are TRBV24-1 and TRBJ2-3; D is possibly TRBD1 or TRBD2 (5 bases each). Germline V gives CDR1 KGHDR, CDR2 SFDVKD. The CDR3 spans 13 residues. V was trimmed by 5 bases and J by 4 bases, leaving 9 bases between them. CDR3 in DNA: TGTGCCACCAGTGGGGGGTCGTCAGATACGCAGTATTTT. This encodes CATSGGSSDTQYF.

This clonotype has only a few counts. This chain uses TRBV4-2 with TRBJ2-1; 10 nucleotides line up with TRBD2. The CDR3 is 17 residues long. V gave up 1 base and J gave up 6 bases; unmatched junction bases: 9. The germline CDR1 and CDR2 sequences are LGHNA and YNFKEQ. The CDR3 DNA sequence: TGTGCCAGCAGCCAAGCGGCAGCGGGGGGGCCGCGCAATGAGCAGTTCTTC. It yields the protein CASSQAAAGGPRNEQFF.

There are a few counts of this clonotype. The gene calls are TRBV25-1 and TRBJ2-7, with 8 bases that match TRBD2. V gave up 2 bases and J gave up 2 bases; unmatched junction bases: 5. The germline V gene encodes CDR1 MGHDK and CDR2 SYGVNS. This CDR3 is 15 amino acids long. The CDR3 loop is CASSEGAGVTYEQYF. The CDR3, as DNA: TGTGCCAGCAGTGAAGGAGCGGGAGTCACCTACGAGCAGTACTTC.

This clonotype was counted between two and nine times. The V and J genes are TRBV7-9 and TRBJ1-2; TRBD1 agrees at 9 bases. CDR3 length: 15 residues. V shed 4 bases and J 8 bases; nucleotides not matched to a gene: 11. The germline V gene encodes CDR1 SEHNR and CDR2 FQNEAQ (reference sequence). In DNA, the CDR3 is TGTGCCAGCAGCTCGCGCGGGACAGGGCCATCGGGCTACACCTTC. It codes for CASSSRGTGPSGYTF. The full variable domain, in which reference TRBV7-9 and TRBJ1-2 provide the parts outside the CDR3, is DTGVSQNPRHKITKRGQNVTFRCDPISEHNRLYWYRQTLGQGPEFLTYFQNEAQLEKSRLLSDRFSAERPKGSFSTLEIQRTEQGDSAMYLCASSSRGTGPSGYTFGSGTRLTVV.

This rearrangement joins TRBV15 to TRBJ2-7; unclear D gene. CDR3 length: 15 residues. The V gene's germline CDR1 is LNHNV and CDR2 YYDKDF (reference sequence). V gave up 0 bases and J gave up 4 bases, with 13 bases separating them. This CDR3 reads CATSRDLGNVYEQYF. The CDR3 DNA reads TGTGCCACCAGCAGAGATCTAGGGAATGTTTACGAGCAGTACTTC.

This clonotype occurred a few times. This chain links TRBV11-2 with TRBJ2-7, with 10 bases matching TRBD2. The closer fit of TRBJ2-5 to the DNA end suggests the J call may be wrong. The CDR3 totals 15 residues. Germline V lookup: CDR1 SGHAT, CDR2 FQNNGV. The CDR3 DNA is TGTGCCAGCAGCTACGGGACTAGCGAGCAAGAGACCCAGTACTTC. This encodes CASSYGTSEQETQYF.

This clonotype has a count of ten or more. The chain combines TRBV5-1 with TRBJ2-1; the match to TRBD2 covers 10 bases. This CDR3 is built from 16 residues. From germline, CDR1 is SGHRS and CDR2 YFSETQ. J was trimmed by 6 bases and V by 0 bases; bases with no gene match: 6. The CDR3 region is CASSLVGASGSNEQFF. The DNA for the CDR3 is TGCGCCAGCAGCTTGGTAGGTGCTAGCGGGAGCAATGAGCAGTTCTTC.

The sample holds a few counts of this clonotype. The rearrangement joins TRBV12-5 to TRBJ2-5; D not resolved. CDR1 and CDR2 (germline): LGHNT, FRNRAP. This CDR3 contains 13 residues. V was trimmed by 3 bases and J by 4 bases, leaving 9 bases between them. CDR3 coding DNA: TGTGCTAGTGGTTTTTGGGATCCAGAGACCCAGTACTTC. Its translation: CASGFWDPETQYF.

This chain joins TRBV7-9 and TRBJ2-1; D remains ambiguous. CDR1 SEHNR and CDR2 FQNEAQ come from the germline V gene (reference sequence). V was clipped by 7 bases and J by 0 bases, with 28 bases between them. The CDR3 is made up of 20 amino acids. The CDR3 region is CASNKPVGLEVLYSYNEQFF. DNA for the CDR3: TGTGCCAGCAACAAACCCGTTGGGCTAGAAGTCCTCTACTCCTACAATGAGCAGTTCTTC.

The chain has TRBV4-1 and TRBJ2-2; 10 bases agree with TRBD2. The ends lost 3 bases at V and 2 bases at J; junction bases unmatched: 3. Germline V CDR1 and CDR2: MGHRA, YSYEKL. This CDR3 comprises 16 residues. CDR3 region: CASSHRTSGNTGELFF. In DNA, the CDR3 is TGCGCCAGCAGCCATCGGACTAGCGGAAACACCGGGGAGCTGTTTTTT.

The chain carries TRBV6-1 and TRBJ2-1; D is undetermined. The CDR3 runs 15 residues. V was shortened by 3 bases and J by 2 bases, with 11 bases between the two germline ends. Germline V lookup: CDR1 MNHNS, CDR2 SASEGT. CDR3 residues: CASSETGPPYNEQFF. CDR3 in DNA: TGTGCCAGCAGTGAGACTGGGCCCCCCTACAATGAGCAGTTCTTC.

This clonotype was seen a handful of times. Here the CDR3 DNA reads TGTGCCAGCAGCCAAGGTGGGGACAGCTCCTACGAGCAGTACTTC. Translation: CASSQGGDSSYEQYF. The rearrangement joins TRBV4-2 to TRBJ2-7, with 7 bases matching TRBD1. The CDR3 consists of 15 residues. V was clipped by 1 base and J by 0 bases; unmatched bases: 3. Germline V gene lookup returns CDR1 LGHNA and CDR2 YNFKEQ.

This clonotype was counted a few times. The chain couples TRBV7-9 to TRBJ1-1, with TRBD1 identical over 8 bases. CDR1 and CDR2 from the germline V gene are SEHNR and FQNEAQ (reference sequence). V was clipped by 2 bases and J by 5 bases; unmatched bases: 4. The CDR3 loop spans 14 amino acids. CDR3: CASSLTDRGTEAFF. CDR3 DNA: TGTGCCAGCAGCTTAACCGACAGGGGAACTGAAGCTTTCTTT. Full variable domain (outside the CDR3, taken from reference TRBV7-9 and TRBJ1-1): DTGVSQNPRHKITKRGQNVTFRCDPISEHNRLYWYRQTLGQGPEFLTYFQNEAQLEKSRLLSDRFSAERPKGSFSTLEIQRTEQGDSAMYLCASSLTDRGTEAFFGQGTRLTVV.